This TCR beta chain was captured in a study of vaccination and CD4 T cells after COVID-19. Study-level information: Two-dose vaccination with either BNT162b2 or mRNA-1273 was given to participants.

CDR3 length: 14 residues. At the Johns Hopkins FTIC core, DNA taken from cultured CD4+ T cells was sequenced by way of the Oncomine TCR Beta short-read assay. TCRdb called the PCR reads again in MiXCR, with one record for every CDR3 protein. The sample carries 20,000 to 25,000 distinct CDR3 sequences, around 37% recorded once. The time point here: late sampling 161 to 241 days after vaccination in three convalescent patients. Indicated treatment: roughly 10-day PBMC culture with coronavirus spike peptide pools or control peptides (ViraFEST assay). PBMCs, plated at roughly 2 million per well, were grown in the presence of 10 IU/ml IL-2 and about 10 ug/ml peptide pools. A note on this clonotype: The antigen is unknown.

The rearrangement links TRBV21-1 to TRBJ1-5. TRBV21-1 is labeled a pseudogene. The clonotype originates from a human donor who had recovered from COVID-19. The sequencing used CD4+ T cells from blood, cultured in vitro, collected about 7 months after SARS-CoV-2 vaccination. This chain's CDR3 is CASSRGGRDQPQHF. Here the CDR3 DNA reads TGTGCCAGCAGCAGGGGAGGGAGGGACCAGCCCCAGCATTTT.